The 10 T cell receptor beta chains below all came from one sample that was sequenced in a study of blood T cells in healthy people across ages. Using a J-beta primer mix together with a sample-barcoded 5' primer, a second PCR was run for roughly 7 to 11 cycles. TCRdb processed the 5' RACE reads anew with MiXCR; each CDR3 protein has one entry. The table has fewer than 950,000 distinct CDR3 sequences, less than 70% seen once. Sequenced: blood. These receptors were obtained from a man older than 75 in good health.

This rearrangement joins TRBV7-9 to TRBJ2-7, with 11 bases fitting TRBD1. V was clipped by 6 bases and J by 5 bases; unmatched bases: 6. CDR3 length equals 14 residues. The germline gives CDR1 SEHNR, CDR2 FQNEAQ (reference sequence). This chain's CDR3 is CASRQTDRGHEQYF. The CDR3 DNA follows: TGTGCCAGCAGGCAGACGGACAGGGGGCACGAGCAGTACTTC.

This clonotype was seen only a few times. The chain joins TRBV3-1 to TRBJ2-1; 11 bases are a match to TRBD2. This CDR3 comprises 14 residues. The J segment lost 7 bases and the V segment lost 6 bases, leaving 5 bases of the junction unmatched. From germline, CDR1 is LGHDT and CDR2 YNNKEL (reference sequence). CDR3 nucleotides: TGTGCCAGCAGAATTAGCGGGAGGGGGAATGAGCAGTTCTTC. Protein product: CASRISGRGNEQFF.

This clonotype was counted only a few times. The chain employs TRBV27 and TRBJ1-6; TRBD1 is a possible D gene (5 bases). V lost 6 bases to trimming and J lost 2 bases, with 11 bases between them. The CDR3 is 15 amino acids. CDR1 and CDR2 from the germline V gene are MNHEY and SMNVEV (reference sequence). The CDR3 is CASSWQGTYNSPLHF. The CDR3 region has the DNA TGTGCCAGCAGCTGGCAGGGAACCTATAATTCACCCCTCCACTTT.

CDR3 region: CASSVSDTEAFF. The CDR3 nucleotides read TGCGCCAGCAGTGTATCAGACACTGAAGCTTTCTTT. The chain carries TRBV10-2 and TRBJ1-1; D gene unclear. Trimming stripped 4 bases from V and 3 bases from J, with 6 bases between. In germline, CDR1 is WSHSY, CDR2 SAAADI. This CDR3 has 12 amino acids.

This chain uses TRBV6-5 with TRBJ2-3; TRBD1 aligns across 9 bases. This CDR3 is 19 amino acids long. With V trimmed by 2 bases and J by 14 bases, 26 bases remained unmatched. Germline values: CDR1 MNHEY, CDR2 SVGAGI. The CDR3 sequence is CASSYSITGQGLGHRYAYF. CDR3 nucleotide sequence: TGTGCCAGCAGTTACAGCATTACGGGACAGGGTTTGGGGCACAGATACGCGTATTTT.

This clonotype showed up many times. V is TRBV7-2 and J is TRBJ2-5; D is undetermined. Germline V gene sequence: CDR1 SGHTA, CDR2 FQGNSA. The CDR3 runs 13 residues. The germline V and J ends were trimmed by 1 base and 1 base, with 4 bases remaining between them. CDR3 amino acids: CASSLGVQETQYF. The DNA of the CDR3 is TGTGCCAGCAGCTTAGGGGTCCAAGAGACCCAGTACTTC.

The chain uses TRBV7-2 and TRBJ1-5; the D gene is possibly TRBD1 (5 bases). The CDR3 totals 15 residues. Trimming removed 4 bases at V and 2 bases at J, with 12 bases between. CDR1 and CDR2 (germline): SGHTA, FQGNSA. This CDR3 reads CASSSAGTGNQPQHF. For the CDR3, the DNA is TGTGCCAGCAGCTCCGCAGGGACGGGCAATCAGCCCCAGCATTTT.

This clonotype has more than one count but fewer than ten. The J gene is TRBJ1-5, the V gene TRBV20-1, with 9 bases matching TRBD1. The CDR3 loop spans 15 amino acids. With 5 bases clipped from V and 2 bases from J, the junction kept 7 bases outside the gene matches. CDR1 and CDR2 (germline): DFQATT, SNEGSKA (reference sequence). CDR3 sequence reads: CSASTGGGGNQPQHF. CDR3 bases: TGCAGTGCTTCGACAGGGGGAGGGGGCAATCAGCCCCAGCATTTT.

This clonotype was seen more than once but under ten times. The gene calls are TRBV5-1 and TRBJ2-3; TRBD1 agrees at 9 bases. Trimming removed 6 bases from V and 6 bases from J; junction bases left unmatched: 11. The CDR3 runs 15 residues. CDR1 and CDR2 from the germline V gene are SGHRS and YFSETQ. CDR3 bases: TGCGCCAGCAATCCCACGGGACAGGGAGCGGATACGCAGTATTTT. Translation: CASNPTGQGADTQYF.

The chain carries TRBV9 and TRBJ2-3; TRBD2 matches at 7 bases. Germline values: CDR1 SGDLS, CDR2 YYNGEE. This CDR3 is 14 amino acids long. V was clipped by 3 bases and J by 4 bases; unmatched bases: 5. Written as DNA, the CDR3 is TGTGCCAGCAGCGAAGGCGGGAGCGCAGATACGCAGTATTTT. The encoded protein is CASSEGGSADTQYF.